The clone carrying this T cell receptor beta chain was counted only a few times. Its antigen is not identified. This specimen belongs to a study of beta chain features in type 1 diabetes. The investigators reverse transcribed all of the isolated RNA, so they sequenced expressed TCRB transcripts. Only in-frame clones appear in the TCRdb table, and some are missing; sequencing was by immunoSEQ multiplex PCR. Here the sample spans 900,000 or so clones, roughly 17% being singletons. Overall study findings and caveats: Whether HLA type influences TCRB rearrangement remained unresolved here. Individuals with type 1 diabetes displayed fewer insertions and more deletions at VDJ junctions.

V lost 1 base, J lost 5 bases, and 11 bases lay in between. The CDR3 has 14 residues. The germline V gene encodes CDR1 PRHDT and CDR2 FYEKMQ (reference sequence). V gene TRBV13 combines with J gene TRBJ2-5; D gene uncertain. The sequence derives from a woman aged 18 to 35 in good health. Material: naive CD4+ T cells from blood. The CDR3 region has the DNA TGTGCCAGCAGCTTAGCGGACCCGGCGGAGACCCAGTACTTC. This codes for CASSLADPAETQYF. Based on the CDR3 plus reference TRBV13 and TRBJ2-5, the full variable domain is AAGVIQSPRHLIKEKRETATLKCYPIPRHDTVYWYQQGPGQDPQFLISFYEKMQSDKGSIPDRFSAQQFSDYHSELNMSSLELGDSALYFCASSLADPAETQYFGPGTRLLVL.